The rows below give T cell receptor beta chains drawn from one sample of a study of blood T cell repertoires in COVID-19. TCRdb's copy holds only in-frame clones and misses some; the assay was immunoSEQ multiplex PCR. The sample has some 300,000 clones, more than 85% seen once. The specimen was PBMCs or T cells enriched from blood (not recorded which). These receptors were taken from a woman aged 25 to 39 who had recovered from COVID-19. Both conserved end residues are part of each CDR3. D genes are given only for firm matches. Size is omitted from some rows. Given values are once, few, many or a class for expanded clones.

J | V | size | D | DNA | CDR3
TRBJ2-1 | TRBV5-4 | - | - | TGTGCCAGCAGCGGGGGGACTGTCGGCTACAGTGAGCAGTTCTTC | CASSGGTVGYSEQFF
TRBJ1-5 | TRBV28 | - | TRBD1 | TGTGCCAGCAATGACAGGGCCGGACAGCCCCAGCATTTT | CASNDRAGQPQHF
TRBJ1-2 | TRBV19 | - | TRBD1 | TGTGCCAGTAGGACTCAGGGGGACTATGGCTACACCTTC | CASRTQGDYGYTF
TRBJ2-3 | TRBV6-1 | - | - | TGTGCCAGCAGTGAAGCCTCAAGTGGCGATACGCAGTATTTT | CASSEASSGDTQYF
TRBJ1-4 | TRBV19 | once | TRBD1 | TGTGCCAGTAGTATAGATGACAGGGTTGGCGAAAAACTGTTTTTT | CASSIDDRVGEKLFF
TRBJ1-3 | TRBV11-2 | - | - | TGTGCCAGCAGCGTACAGGGAGGAAACACCATATATTTT | CASSVQGGNTIYF
TRBJ1-3 | TRBV6-5 | - | - | TGTGCCAGCAGTCCCCTTGGACAGGGAAACACCATATATTTT | CASSPLGQGNTIYF
TRBJ1-2 | TRBV27 | - | - | TGTGCCAGCAGCCCAGGGGCACGGATCTATGGCTACACCTTC | CASSPGARIYGYTF
TRBJ2-3 | TRBV7-2 | - | TRBD2 | TGTGCCAGCAGCCTCCAGACTAGCGGGGGCACAGATACGCAGTATTTT | CASSLQTSGGTDTQYF
TRBJ1-2 | TRBV2 | - | - | TGTGCCAGCAGTGTAGGGGACTCAATCGTTCTCTATGGCTACACCTTC | CASSVGDSIVLYGYTF
TRBJ2-3 | TRBV20-1 | - | TRBD1 | TGCAGTGCTAGTGGAGGGACAGGGTTTATAGATACGCAGTATTTT | CSASGGTGFIDTQYF
TRBJ1-6 | TRBV10-3 | - | - | TGTGCCATCAGTGAGTCGAAGAGGAACTCCCTCCACTTT | CAISESKRNSLHF
TRBJ1-1 | TRBV30 | - | - | TGTGCCTGGAGAACGGTTTCATCGGGAGCTTTCTTT | CAWRTVSSGAFF
TRBJ2-7 | TRBV6-1 | - | TRBD1 | TGTGCCAGCAGTGAAGTGCGAGGGACAGGGAGGGACGAGCAGTACTTC | CASSEVRGTGRDEQYF
TRBJ2-3 | TRBV28 | - | TRBD1 | TGTGCCAGCAGTCTTCCCGTTTATAGACAGGGCCCCTTTGTAGATACGCAGTATTTT | CASSLPVYRQGPFVDTQYF
TRBJ2-3 | TRBV5-1 | - | - | TGCGCCAGCAGCCTAGCAGTGGATACGCAGTATTTT | CASSLAVDTQYF
TRBJ1-6 | TRBV2 | - | - | TGTGCCAGCACCTCCCGGGCAGGGGTAGGATCACCCCTCCACTTT | CASTSRAGVGSPLHF
TRBJ1-6 | TRBV7-9 | - | TRBD1 | TGTGCCAGCAGCTTAGCGCACAGGGGCTCTTCACCCCTCCACTTT | CASSLAHRGSSPLHF
TRBJ1-1 | TRBV29-1 | - | TRBD1 | TGCAGCGTTGATTCCCGGACAGGGGCAATTGAAGCTTTCTTT | CSVDSRTGAIEAFF
TRBJ1-5 | TRBV6-4 | - | - | TGTGCCAGCAGGCGGACAGCGGATAGCAATCAGCCCCAGCATTTT | CASRRTADSNQPQHF
TRBJ2-2 | TRBV29-1 | few | - | TGCAGCGTTGAGGGGCTACCCTCCACCGGGGAGCTGTTTTTT | CSVEGLPSTGELFF
TRBJ1-4 | TRBV2 | - | - | TGTGCCAGCACCCTTTGGGGAAGGGGTGAAAAACTGTTTTTT | CASTLWGRGEKLFF
TRBJ1-5 | TRBV7-9 | few | - | TGTGCCAGCAGCTTAGCGGGCGTGTCGCCCCAGCATTTT | CASSLAGVSPQHF
TRBJ1-4 | TRBV6-1 | - | TRBD1 | TGTGCCAGCAGTGGGAGACAGGGTACAACTAATGAAAAACTGTTTTTT | CASSGRQGTTNEKLFF
TRBJ2-7 | TRBV12-5 | - | TRBD1 | TGTGCTAGTGGAGGGGACAGGTCATCTTACGAGCAGTACTTC | CASGGDRSSYEQYF
TRBJ1-3 | TRBV2 | - | - | TGTGCCAGTCAAATAGGGGTTTCCGGAAACACCATATATTTT | CASQIGVSGNTIYF
TRBJ1-1 | TRBV19 | - | - | TGTGCCAGTAGTATATGGGGGGGAAACACTGAAGCTTTCTTT | CASSIWGGNTEAFF
TRBJ2-7 | TRBV9 | - | - | TGTGCCAGCAGCGTATTCCCCAGGGACGAGCAGTACTTC | CASSVFPRDEQYF
TRBJ2-1 | TRBV9 | - | - | TGTGCCAGCAGCGGCAGGTTCAATGAGCAGTTCTTC | CASSGRFNEQFF
TRBJ1-4 | TRBV4-2 | - | - | TGTGCCAGCAGCCGAGGAGATTCGACGGGCGGGGAAAAACTGTTTTTT | CASSRGDSTGGEKLFF
TRBJ1-5 | TRBV4-3 | - | - | TGCGCCAGCAGCCAAGAATCAGGGGCGGGCAATCAGCCCCAGCATTTT | CASSQESGAGNQPQHF
TRBJ2-7 | TRBV5-1 | - | TRBD1 | TGCGCCAGCACGAATCAGGGACAGACCTACGAGCAGTACTTC | CASTNQGQTYEQYF
TRBJ1-5 | TRBV4-1 | - | - | TGCGCCAGCAGCCAAGCGCCACTACCAACCAATCAGCCCCAGCATTTT | CASSQAPLPTNQPQHF
TRBJ2-5 | TRBV24-1 | - | TRBD1 | TGTGCCACCGCCGGGACAGCCTTGGGGGAGACCCAGTACTTC | CATAGTALGETQYF
TRBJ2-5 | TRBV7-6 | once | TRBD1 | TGTGCCAGCAGCTCGGCGACAGGGGTGGGGGAGACCCAGTACTTC | CASSSATGVGETQYF
TRBJ2-7 | TRBV28 | - | - | TGTGCCAGCAGCAACCAGGGGCTCATGGACTACGAGCAGTACTTC | CASSNQGLMDYEQYF
TRBJ1-3 | TRBV29-1 | - | - | TGCAGCGTTGAATCGGGAAACACCATATATTTT | CSVESGNTIYF
TRBJ1-6 | TRBV11-2 | - | - | TGTGCCAGCAGCTTAGATCGGGGGGGGCAAATCCGATCACCCCTCCACTTT | CASSLDRGGQIRSPLHF
TRBJ1-1 | TRBV28 | - | - | TGTGCCAGCAGCACAATAAATACGAAAGCTTTCTTT | CASSTINTKAFF
TRBJ1-2 | TRBV7-2 | - | TRBD1 | TGTGCCGGCGCCAGAAGAGGGGGCTCCGTCAGTGGCTACACCTTC | CAGARRGGSVSGYTF
TRBJ1-6 | TRBV6-4 | - | TRBD1 | TGTGCCAGCAGTCCGGGACAGGGGGCGCAAGGCTCTAAGAATTCACCCCTCCACTTT | CASSPGQGAQGSKNSPLHF